This T cell receptor (beta chain) was captured by sequencing in a study of CD8 T cells in Susac syndrome. RNA in amounts of roughly 0.5 to 1 ug was reverse transcribed with random hexamers. TCRdb called the immunoSEQ multiplex PCR reads again in MiXCR, with one record for every CDR3 protein. Of 130,000 to 150,000 distinct CDR3 sequences listed, less than 95% are singletons. The trim removed 3 bases at V and 2 bases at J, leaving 17 bases unmatched. Germline lookup yields CDR1 SGHRS and CDR2 YFSETQ. The CDR3 extends over 19 amino acids. This clonotype originated in a human donor in good health. The chain combines TRBV5-1 with TRBJ2-5, with 9 bases identical to TRBD2. Sequenced input: CD4+ T cells from PBMCs. The CDR3 DNA is TGCGCCAGCAGCTACCCGGGGGGGGGTAGCGGGAGTCGTCAAGAGACCCAGTACTTC. It is translated as CASSYPGGGSGSRQETQYF.